The sequence of this TCR beta chain was determined in a study of post-analysis software for immune sequencing data. In the study overall: There were relapsing-remitting, secondary progressive and progressive-relapsing multiple sclerosis among the disease courses included. Findings of the study overall: Controls showed lower frequencies than patients for roughly five TRBV segments, and TRBV5-6, TRBV5-1 and TRBV20-1 were among these.

CDR3 length: 15 residues. Germline V gene lookup returns CDR1 MNHEY and CDR2 SVGEGT. Losses at the gene ends were 4 bases for V and 4 bases for J; bases not matched to a gene: 5. Prepared TCR beta cDNA libraries contained unique molecular identifiers. One entry per CDR3 protein, called by TCRdb with MiXCR from the PCR reads. The table has about 180,000 distinct CDR3 sequences, approximately 28% seen once. This clonotype was seen at least ten times. Its antigen is as yet unknown. This receptor was taken from a girl between 5 and 17 years old with multiple sclerosis. Specimen: blood. The chain employs TRBV6-2 or TRBV6-3 and TRBJ2-7; TRBD2 agrees at 12 bases. CDR3 region: CASSSGGLAGYEQYF. Written as DNA, the CDR3 is TGTGCCAGCAGTTCCGGGGGACTAGCGGGTTACGAGCAGTACTTC.